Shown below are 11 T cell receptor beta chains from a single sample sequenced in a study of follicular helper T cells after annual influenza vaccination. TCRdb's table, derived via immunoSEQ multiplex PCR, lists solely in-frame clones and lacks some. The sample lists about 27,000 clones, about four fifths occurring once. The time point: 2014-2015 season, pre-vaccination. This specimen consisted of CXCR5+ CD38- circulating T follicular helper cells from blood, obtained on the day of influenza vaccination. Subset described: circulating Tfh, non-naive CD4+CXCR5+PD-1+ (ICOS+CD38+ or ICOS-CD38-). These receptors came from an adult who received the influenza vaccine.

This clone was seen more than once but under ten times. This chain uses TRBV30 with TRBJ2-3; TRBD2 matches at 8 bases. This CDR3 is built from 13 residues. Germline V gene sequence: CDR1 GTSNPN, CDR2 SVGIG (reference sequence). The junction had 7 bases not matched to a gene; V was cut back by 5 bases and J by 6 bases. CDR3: CAWEVAGSDTQYF. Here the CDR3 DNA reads TGTGCCTGGGAGGTAGCGGGGTCCGATACGCAGTATTTT. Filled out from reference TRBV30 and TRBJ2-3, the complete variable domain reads SQTIHQWPATLVQPVGSPLSLECTVEGTSNPNLYWYRQAAGRGLQLLFYSVGIGQISSEVPQNLSASRPQDRQFILSSKKLLLSDSGFYLCAWEVAGSDTQYFGPGTRLTVL.

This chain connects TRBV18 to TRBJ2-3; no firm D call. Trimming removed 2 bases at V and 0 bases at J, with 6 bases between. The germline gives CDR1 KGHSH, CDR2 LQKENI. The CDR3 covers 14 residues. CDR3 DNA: TGTGCCAGCTCACCATCCCCTAGCACAGATACGCAGTATTTT. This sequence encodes CASSPSPSTDTQYF.

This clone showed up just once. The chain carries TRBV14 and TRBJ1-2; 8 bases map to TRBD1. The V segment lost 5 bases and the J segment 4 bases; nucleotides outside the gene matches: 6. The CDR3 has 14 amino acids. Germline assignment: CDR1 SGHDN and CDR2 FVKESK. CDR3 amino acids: CASSGGQGSYGYTF. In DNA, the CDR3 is TGTGCCAGCAGCGGAGGACAGGGCTCCTATGGCTACACCTTC.

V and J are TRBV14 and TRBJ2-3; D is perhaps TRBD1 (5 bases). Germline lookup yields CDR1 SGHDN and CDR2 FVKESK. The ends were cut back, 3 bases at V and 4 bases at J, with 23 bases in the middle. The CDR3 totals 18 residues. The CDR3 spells CASSHLHRAGFSADTQYF. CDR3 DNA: TGTGCCAGCAGCCACCTTCATAGAGCAGGGTTTAGTGCAGATACGCAGTATTTT. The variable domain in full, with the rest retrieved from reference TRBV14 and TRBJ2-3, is EAGVTQFPSHSVIEKGQTVTLRCDPISGHDNLYWYRRVMGKEIKFLLHFVKESKQDESGMPNNRFLAERTGGTYSTLKVQPAELEDSGVYFCASSHLHRAGFSADTQYFGPGTRLTVL.

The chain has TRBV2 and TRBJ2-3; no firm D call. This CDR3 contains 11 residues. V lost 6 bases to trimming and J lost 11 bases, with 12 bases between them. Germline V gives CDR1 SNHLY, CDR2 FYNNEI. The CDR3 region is CASRQTWKQYF. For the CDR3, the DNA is TGTGCCAGCAGGCAGACTTGGAAGCAGTATTTT.

This CDR3 is CASSLAGRVNTEAFF. DNA of the CDR3: TGTGCCAGCAGCTTGGCCGGCAGGGTGAACACTGAAGCTTTCTTT. V is TRBV5-6 and J is TRBJ1-1; weak D call: TRBD1 (5 bases). The CDR3 is 15 amino acids. The germline CDR1 and CDR2 sequences are SGHDT and YYEEEE. Trimming cost V 0 bases and J 0 bases, with 9 bases left between them.

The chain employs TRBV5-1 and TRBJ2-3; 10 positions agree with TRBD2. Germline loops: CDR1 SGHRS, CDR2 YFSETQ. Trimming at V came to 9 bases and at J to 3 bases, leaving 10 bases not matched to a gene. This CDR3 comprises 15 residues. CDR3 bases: TGCGCCACCGGGCTAGCGGGAGAATTAACAGATACGCAGTATTTT. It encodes CATGLAGELTDTQYF.

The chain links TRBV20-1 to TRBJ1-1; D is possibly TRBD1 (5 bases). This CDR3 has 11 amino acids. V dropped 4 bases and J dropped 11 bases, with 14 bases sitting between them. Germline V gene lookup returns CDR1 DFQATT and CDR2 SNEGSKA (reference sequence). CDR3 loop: CSAKVGQGAFF. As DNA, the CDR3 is TGCAGTGCTAAGGTTGGGCAGGGCGCTTTCTTT.

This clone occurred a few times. The CDR3 coding sequence is TGTGCCTGGAGTTTAGTAAGTAATGAGCAGTTCTTC. Its translation is CAWSLVSNEQFF. The J gene is TRBJ2-1, the V gene TRBV30; D gene ambiguous. The CDR3 is 12 amino acids. Trimming stripped 2 bases from V and 7 bases from J, with 9 bases between. Germline V gene lookup returns CDR1 GTSNPN and CDR2 SVGIG (reference sequence).

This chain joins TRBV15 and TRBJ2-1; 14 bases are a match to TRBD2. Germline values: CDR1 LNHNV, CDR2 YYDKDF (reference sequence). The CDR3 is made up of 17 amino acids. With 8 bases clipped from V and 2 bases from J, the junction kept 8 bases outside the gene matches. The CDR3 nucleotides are TGTGCCACCCGGGCGACTAGCGGGAGGGCCCCCTACAATGAGCAGTTCTTC. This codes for CATRATSGRAPYNEQFF.

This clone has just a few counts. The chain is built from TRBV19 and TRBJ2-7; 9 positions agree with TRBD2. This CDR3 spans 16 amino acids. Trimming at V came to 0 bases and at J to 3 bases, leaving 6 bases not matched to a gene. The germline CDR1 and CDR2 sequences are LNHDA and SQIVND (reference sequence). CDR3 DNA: TGTGCCAGTAGTATAGAGGCTAGCGGGAAGGGCTACGAGCAGTACTTC. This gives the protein CASSIEASGKGYEQYF.